The 23 T cell receptor beta chains reported below all come from one sample, sequenced in a study of blood T cell repertoires in COVID-19 (dated by TCRdb to about 2020). Libraries were prepared through the immunoSEQ multiplex PCR assay. Not all clones reach the TCRdb copy of this immuneACCESS table, which keeps in-frame sequences only. Checked studies attribute under half of the gap to unresolved V genes and leave the rest unexplained. The sample data list approximately 280,000 clones, and roughly 91% of these were observed just once. About 2% of the sample is in the top ten clones. Sample: PBMCs or T cells enriched from blood (not recorded which). The receptors stem from a woman aged 55-75 years who had recovered from COVID-19.

The J gene is TRBJ1-5, the V gene TRBV11-2; D uncertain. This CDR3 spans 18 amino acids. Germline CDR1 is SGHAT and CDR2 is FQNNGV. The germline V and J ends were trimmed by 5 bases and 4 bases, with 24 bases remaining between them. Here the CDR3 reads CASSLVSYREGGNQPQHF. CDR3 DNA: TGTGCCAGCAGCCTAGTGTCTTATAGGGAGGGCGGGAATCAGCCCCAGCATTTT.

This chain links TRBV28 with TRBJ1-5; 7 positions agree with TRBD1. CDR1 is MDHEN, CDR2 SYDVKM, per germline. V shed 2 bases, J shed 3 bases, and the junction held 1 base outside the gene matches. The length of the CDR3 is 14 residues. This CDR3 reads CASSLGTVNQPQHF. CDR3 nucleotides: TGTGCCAGCAGTTTAGGGACAGTCAATCAGCCCCAGCATTTT.

The V gene is TRBV28, the J gene TRBJ1-4; D perhaps matches TRBD1 (6 bases). With 4 bases removed from V and 1 base from J, the gap between germline ends came to 10 bases. The CDR3 sequence is 15 residues long. Germline V lookup: CDR1 MDHEN, CDR2 SYDVKM. CDR3 DNA: TGTGCCAGCAGTTACCGCAGGGGAACTAATGAAAAACTGTTTTTT. It yields the protein CASSYRRGTNEKLFF.

The V gene is TRBV7-9, the J gene TRBJ2-5, with unresolved D. This CDR3 contains 18 residues. Trimming cost V 0 bases and J 1 base, with 18 bases left between them. Germline V gives CDR1 SEHNR, CDR2 FQNEAQ (reference sequence). As DNA, the CDR3 is TGTGCCAGCAGCTTAGCGCTACGAGGAGCGAGACTCCAAGAGACCCAGTACTTC. It codes for CASSLALRGARLQETQYF.

The table lists this clone with a few counts. V usage is TRBV2 and J usage is TRBJ2-5; 9 nucleotides agree with TRBD2. After removal of 7 bases from V and 7 bases from J, the junction contained 16 bases not matched to a gene. This CDR3 is 16 amino acids long. Per germline, CDR1 SNHLY and CDR2 FYNNEI. The CDR3 loop is CASTSGGGRALWTQYF. CDR3 nucleotide sequence: TGTGCCAGCACCTCGGGGGGCGGGAGGGCCTTATGGACCCAGTACTTC.

The chain uses TRBV2 and TRBJ2-1; 7 nucleotides agree with TRBD1. The CDR3 contains 16 residues. Germline V gene lookup returns CDR1 SNHLY and CDR2 FYNNEI. Trimming cost V 5 bases and J 3 bases; bases outside gene matches: 10. CDR3 DNA sequence: TGTGCCAGCAGTAATCCACAGGGGAAGGGCTACAATGAGCAGTTCTTC. Translating gives CASSNPQGKGYNEQFF.

The chain combines TRBV7-2 with TRBJ1-3; D is ambiguous. This CDR3 spans 15 amino acids. V lost 2 bases and J lost 0, with 8 bases in between. Per germline, CDR1 SGHTA and CDR2 FQGNSA. CDR3 coding DNA: TGTGCCAGCAGCTTAAGCGGAAGCTCTGGAAACACCATATATTTT. Protein product: CASSLSGSSGNTIYF.

The CDR3 spells CASRPPEGADTEAFF. CDR3 sequence (DNA): TGTGCCAGCAGACCCCCCGAGGGGGCTGACACTGAAGCTTTCTTT. This chain uses TRBV13 with TRBJ1-1, with TRBD1 matching over 7 bases. CDR3 length: 15 residues. V lost 6 bases to trimming and J lost 3 bases; unmatched junction nucleotides: 10. The germline CDR1 and CDR2 sequences are PRHDT and FYEKMQ (reference sequence).

The count of this clone is one. The chain carries TRBV9 and TRBJ2-1; 12 positions match TRBD2. The J segment lost 3 bases and the V segment lost 4 bases, leaving 5 bases of the junction unmatched. Germline V CDR1 and CDR2: SGDLS, YYNGEE. CDR3 length: 16 amino acids. The CDR3 DNA reads as TGTGCCAGCAGCCCTTTGACTAGCGGGGGCTACAATGAGCAGTTCTTC. It specifies CASSPLTSGGYNEQFF.

This clone has only a few counts. The chain recombines TRBV30 with TRBJ2-7; D is perhaps TRBD2 (5 bases). This CDR3 has 14 amino acids. The V gene lost 3 bases and the J gene lost 8 bases, with 20 bases spanning the gap. Germline CDR1 reads GTSNPN; CDR2 reads SVGIG (reference sequence). CDR3 bases: TGTGCCTGGAGGCCGGGGAGCCCAGTTCACAAGCAGTACTTC. It yields the protein CAWRPGSPVHKQYF.

Worth noting for this clone: The same CDR3 is also encoded by other DNA sequences in this sample. V and J are TRBV28 and TRBJ1-1; weak D call: TRBD1 (5 bases). This CDR3 is 14 amino acids long. CDR1 and CDR2 (germline): MDHEN, SYDVKM. Trimming removed 5 bases at V and 4 bases at J, with 14 bases between. CDR3 amino acids: CASSLPGGGTEAFF. The CDR3 DNA is TGTGCCAGCAGTCTTCCGGGGGGAGGCACTGAAGCTTTCTTT.

This clone appeared a single time. The genes are TRBV5-1 and TRBJ1-1; 7 bases line up with TRBD1. Germline V CDR1 and CDR2: SGHRS, YFSETQ. The junction had 2 bases not matched to a gene; V was cut back by 0 bases and J by 6 bases. This CDR3 is built from 13 residues. For the CDR3, the DNA is TGCGCCAGCAGCTTGGAAGGGACAGCTGAAGCTTTCTTT. It codes for CASSLEGTAEAFF.

About this clone: Sequence at one end of the junction differs from germline and may be a read error. The chain employs TRBV19 and TRBJ1-1; D is uncertain. This CDR3 region has 14 residues. Germline CDR1 is LNHDA and CDR2 is SQIVND (reference sequence). Here the CDR3 DNA reads TGTGCCAGTAATATAGGGCGGATGAACACTGAAGCTTTCTTT. Translation gives CASNIGRMNTEAFF.

The genes are TRBV29-1 and TRBJ2-1; TRBD2 matches 7 bases. Germline loops: CDR1 SQVTM, CDR2 ANQGSEA. The length of the CDR3 is 11 residues. V was clipped by 7 bases and J by 8 bases; unmatched bases: 5. CDR3 coding DNA: TGCAGCGCTGGCGGGGGAGATGAGCAGTTCTTC. Translation: CSAGGGDEQFF.

This clone was recorded once. The chain links TRBV28 to TRBJ1-2; D is ambiguous. The CDR3 has 12 amino acids. V was clipped by 7 bases and J by 7 bases, with 13 bases between them. The germline V gene has CDR1 MDHEN and CDR2 SYDVKM. In DNA form, the CDR3 reads TGTGCCAGCACCGGCGGGGTGGCTGGCTACACCTTC. The encoded protein is CASTGGVAGYTF.

The J gene is TRBJ2-2, the V gene TRBV6-5; TRBD2 is a possible D gene (5 bases). Trimming took 2 bases from V and 1 from J, leaving 11 bases between them. The CDR3 covers 16 residues. Per germline, CDR1 MNHEY and CDR2 SVGAGI. CDR3: CASSYIGRGNTGELFF. In nucleotides, the CDR3 is TGTGCCAGCAGTTACATCGGACGGGGGAACACCGGGGAGCTGTTTTTT.

This chain links TRBV28 with TRBJ1-4, with 10 bases matching TRBD1. CDR1 and CDR2 from the germline V gene are MDHEN and SYDVKM. Trimming removed 6 bases from V and 8 bases from J; junction bases left unmatched: 9. The CDR3 consists of 15 residues. The CDR3 DNA reads as TGTGCCAGCAGCCCAGCCGGGACAGGGGACGAAAAACTGTTTTTT. This gives the protein CASSPAGTGDEKLFF.

J is TRBJ1-4 and V is TRBV30, with unresolved D. The germline V and J ends were trimmed by 7 bases and 7 bases, with 13 bases remaining between them. The CDR3 loop spans 12 amino acids. Per the germline V gene, CDR1 is GTSNPN and CDR2 is SVGIG (reference sequence). The chain's CDR3 is CALNLLGEKLFF. For the CDR3, the DNA is TGTGCCTTGAACCTTCTCGGTGAAAAACTGTTTTTT.

A single count supports this clone. An end of the junction differs from the germline gene, which may be a read error. This sequence joins TRBV7-7 and TRBJ2-7; TRBD2 matches at 9 bases. The CDR3 runs to 14 residues. Germline V CDR1 and CDR2: SSHAT, FNYEAQ (reference sequence). The CDR3 nucleotides are TGTGCTAGCAGCCTTCGTAGCGGGGGCTACGAGCAGTACTTC. It is translated as CASSLRSGGYEQYF.

This clone has just a few counts. The V call is TRBV5-1, the J call TRBJ1-2; possible D gene TRBD1, 5 bases. CDR1 SGHRS and CDR2 YFSETQ come from the germline V gene. CDR3 length: 13 residues. V lost 2 bases to trimming and J lost 1 base, with 6 bases between them. The CDR3 loop reads CASSFDSNYGYTF. CDR3 nucleotides: TGCGCCAGCAGCTTTGACAGTAACTATGGCTACACCTTC.

The V and J genes are TRBV7-9 and TRBJ2-3; TRBD2 agrees at 10 bases. CDR3 size: 16 residues. The V and J ends lost 1 base and 5 bases, in that order; junction bases with no gene match: 6. Germline lookup yields CDR1 SEHNR and CDR2 FQNEAQ (reference sequence). The CDR3: CASSLGAGGPIDTQYF. CDR3 sequence (DNA): TGTGCCAGCAGCTTAGGAGCGGGGGGGCCGATAGATACGCAGTATTTT.

Turning to this clone: Germline and junction disagree at one end, which may indicate a read error. The CDR3 here is CANSDRDPYQPQHF. In DNA, the CDR3 is TGTGCCAACAGTGACAGGGATCCTTATCAGCCCCAGCATTTT. V is TRBV6-1 and J is TRBJ1-5; 7 nucleotides line up with TRBD1. Germline CDR1 MNHNS, CDR2 SASEGT. The CDR3 runs to 14 residues.

V gene TRBV7-9 combines with J gene TRBJ2-3; 7 nucleotides align to TRBD2. The germline gives CDR1 SEHNR, CDR2 FQNEAQ (reference sequence). The CDR3 has 15 amino acids. With 6 bases clipped from V and 2 bases from J, the junction kept 8 bases outside the gene matches. The chain's CDR3 is CASRQAGIVTDTQYF. The CDR3 DNA reads TGTGCCAGCAGACAAGCGGGAATAGTCACAGATACGCAGTATTTT.